This TCR beta chain is drawn from a study of blood T cell repertoires in COVID-19. As for the study in general: PBMCs, B-cell-depleted T cells, or T cells provided the cDNA or gDNA that made up the material.

Per the authors' pipeline: From reference gene primer amplification, estimates of nucleated cell counts were derived. The table came from immunoSEQ multiplex PCR; TCRdb's copy has only in-frame clones and leaves some out. The V and J calls and clone size are taken from that table; D and trimming were inferred from the DNA. The data contain tens of thousands of clones, 80% to 85% of them singletons. This clonotype was obtained from a woman of 80 years or more with COVID-19, enrolled during active disease. Sequencing was performed on peripheral blood.

The CDR3 reads CASSSPPGVKLFF. CDR3 DNA sequence: TGTGCCAGCAGCTCCCCGCCGGGTGTCAAGCTGTTTTTT. This chain uses TRBV11-2 with TRBJ2-2, with unresolved D. CDR3 length: 13 residues. Trimming took off 4 bases at V and 12 bases at J, with 15 bases between the two ends. The germline CDR1 and CDR2 sequences are SGHAT and FQNNGV.